Following are 29 T cell receptor beta chains from one sample sequenced in a study of cytomegalovirus exposure and HLA in healthy donors. The study ran its PCR with 60 Vbeta and 13 Jbeta primers. Clones were read by immunoSEQ multiplex PCR, and TCRdb kept only the in-frame ones, dropping some. The repertoire holds approximately 95,000 clones, with approximately 81% as singletons. The sequencing sample was made of PBMCs. The receptors were sampled from a woman in her forties in good health and CMV-seropositive.

The rearrangement uses TRBV6-1 and TRBJ2-5; TRBD2 agrees at 7 bases. The CDR3 has 13 amino acids. After removal of 6 bases from V and 1 base from J, the junction contained 2 bases not matched to a gene. Germline lookup yields CDR1 MNHNS and CDR2 SASEGT. CDR3 bases: TGTGCCAGCAGGTCTAGCGGCCAAGAGACCCAGTACTTC. The encoded protein is CASRSSGQETQYF.

A single count supports this clone. The rearrangement uses TRBV5-1 and TRBJ1-2, with 9 bases matching TRBD1. V gave up 4 bases and J gave up 7 bases; unmatched junction bases: 20. Germline V gives CDR1 SGHRS, CDR2 YFSETQ. The CDR3 contains 18 residues. The chain's CDR3 is CASSIFPGTGSLTSGYTF. CDR3 sequence (DNA): TGCGCCAGCAGCATTTTTCCCGGGACAGGGTCGTTGACTAGTGGCTACACCTTC.

This clone was seen once. The V call is TRBV25-1, the J call TRBJ2-1, with 14 bases aligning to TRBD2. Looked up from germline, CDR1 is MGHDK and CDR2 is SYGVNS. CDR3 length: 12 amino acids. V was pared by 9 bases and J by 13 bases, with 5 bases of the junction left unmatched. CDR3 nucleotides: TGTGCCAGACCGGGACTAGCGGGAGAACAGTTCTTC. Amino acid sequence: CARPGLAGEQFF.

This chain joins TRBV5-8 and TRBJ2-2; a possible D gene is TRBD1 (6 bases). V gave up 1 base and J gave up 5 bases, with 12 bases separating them. This CDR3 region has 15 residues. CDR1 SGHTS and CDR2 YDEGEE come from the germline V gene. The CDR3 bases are TGTGCCAGCAGCTTGCGGGGACAATGGACCGGGGAGCTGTTTTTT. Translation: CASSLRGQWTGELFF.

This chain connects TRBV27 to TRBJ2-5, with TRBD1 as a possible D gene (6 bases). Germline V gene lookup returns CDR1 MNHEY and CDR2 SMNVEV (reference sequence). V was trimmed by 1 base and J by 5 bases, leaving 14 bases between them. This CDR3 is 15 amino acids long. CDR3: CASSLLSPGVETQYF. CDR3 sequence (DNA): TGTGCCAGCAGTTTATTATCCCCAGGGGTCGAGACCCAGTACTTC.

This clone was observed a single time. The J gene is TRBJ2-1, the V gene TRBV5-6, with 12 nucleotides matching TRBD2. The germline V gene has CDR1 SGHDT and CDR2 YYEEEE. The CDR3 is 15 amino acids. V trimming: 4 bases; J trimming: 7 bases; junction bases outside the gene matches: 6. The CDR3 spells CASSTGLAGWNEQFF. CDR3 DNA sequence: TGTGCCAGCAGCACTGGACTAGCGGGATGGAATGAGCAGTTCTTC.

The chain carries TRBV11-2 and TRBJ2-5; D is uncertain. Looked up from germline, CDR1 is SGHAT and CDR2 is FQNNGV. The CDR3 covers 13 residues. V lost 6 bases and J 1 base, leaving 9 bases between the germline ends. CDR3: CASRTGGQETQYF. The CDR3 DNA sequence: TGTGCCAGCAGGACGGGTGGCCAAGAGACCCAGTACTTC.

The V and J genes are TRBV30 and TRBJ2-3; tentatively, D is TRBD1 (7 bases). V was trimmed by 4 bases and J by 4 bases, leaving 15 bases between them. The germline V gene has CDR1 GTSNPN and CDR2 SVGIG (reference sequence). The CDR3 consists of 14 residues. In DNA, the CDR3 is TGTGCCTGGAACAGTGGCAGGGGGGCAGATACGCAGTATTTT. It yields the protein CAWNSGRGADTQYF.

CDR3 DNA sequence: TGCGCCAGCAGCCAGCAACCACTAGCGGGGGTCAATGAGCAGTTCTTC. As protein: CASSQQPLAGVNEQFF. The chain couples TRBV5-1 to TRBJ2-1, with 11 bases lining up with TRBD2. In germline, CDR1 is SGHRS, CDR2 YFSETQ. CDR3 length: 16 amino acids. Unmatched junction bases numbered 9, after V lost 4 bases and J lost 6 bases.

The chain couples TRBV5-1 to TRBJ1-1; possible D gene TRBD1, 6 bases. Germline V gene sequence: CDR1 SGHRS, CDR2 YFSETQ. The CDR3 is made up of 14 amino acids. Trimming pared 1 base from V and 2 bases from J, leaving 9 bases between. This CDR3 reads CASSLSQGNTEAFF. The DNA of the CDR3 is TGCGCCAGCAGCTTGTCACAGGGCAACACTGAAGCTTTCTTT.

This sequence joins TRBV5-1 and TRBJ2-7; weak D call: TRBD2 (6 bases). Trimming removed 1 base from V and 1 base from J, with 9 bases in between. This CDR3 is built from 14 residues. The germline V gene has CDR1 SGHRS and CDR2 YFSETQ. CDR3 loop: CASSLSAGSYEQYF. The CDR3 DNA sequence: TGCGCCAGCAGCTTGAGCGCGGGGTCCTACGAGCAGTACTTC.

The chain joins TRBV4-1 to TRBJ1-2; 9 bases are shared with TRBD1. Germline V gives CDR1 MGHRA, CDR2 YSYEKL. The CDR3 has 15 amino acids. With V trimmed by 3 bases and J by 5 bases, 7 bases remained unmatched. The CDR3 spells CASSHPTGGLYGYTF. The CDR3 nucleotides are TGCGCCAGCAGCCACCCGACAGGGGGGTTGTATGGCTACACCTTC.

The V and J genes are TRBV6-4 and TRBJ2-4; D is possibly TRBD2 (5 bases). Germline V lookup: CDR1 MRHNA, CDR2 SNTAGT. V shed 4 bases and J shed 8 bases, with 18 bases lying between them. The CDR3 loop spans 15 amino acids. CDR3 region: CASSGESLDCYIQYF. The CDR3 DNA reads TGTGCCAGCAGTGGGGAGTCTTTAGATTGCTACATTCAGTACTTC.

The gene calls are TRBV4-2 and TRBJ2-3; 12 bases are a match to TRBD2. Unmatched junction bases numbered 3, after V lost 4 bases and J lost 4 bases. Germline-derived CDR1 and CDR2 are LGHNA and YNFKEQ. The CDR3 has 15 amino acids. The CDR3 DNA is TGTGCCAGCAGCCCCCTAGCGGGAGGGCCAGATACGCAGTATTTT. The encoded protein is CASSPLAGGPDTQYF.

The chain links TRBV5-1 to TRBJ1-1; D ambiguous. The CDR3 extends over 13 amino acids. Looked up from germline, CDR1 is SGHRS and CDR2 is YFSETQ. V was trimmed by 6 bases and J by 1 base, leaving 10 bases between them. CDR3 region: CASTRTPNTEAFF. The CDR3 DNA sequence: TGCGCCAGCACCCGTACACCGAACACTGAAGCTTTCTTT.

J is TRBJ2-7 and V is TRBV5-1; possible D gene TRBD2, 6 bases. The ends were cut back, 2 bases at V and 6 bases at J, with 18 bases in the middle. This CDR3 is built from 15 residues. Per germline, CDR1 SGHRS and CDR2 YFSETQ. CDR3 sequence reads: CASSLGFGQGGEQYF. Written as DNA, the CDR3 is TGCGCCAGCAGCTTAGGTTTCGGGCAGGGAGGCGAGCAGTACTTC.

The chain has TRBV15 and TRBJ2-3, with 7 bases identical to TRBD2. The germline CDR1 and CDR2 sequences are LNHNV and YYDKDF (reference sequence). The CDR3 contains 16 residues. The junction had 10 bases not matched to a gene; V was cut back by 5 bases and J by 2 bases. CDR3 region: CATSGRVGGHTDTQYF. In nucleotides, the CDR3 is TGTGCCACCAGCGGCCGTGTGGGAGGGCACACAGATACGCAGTATTTT.

This clone was counted between two and nine times. The gene calls are TRBV4-2 and TRBJ2-2; D possibly corresponds to TRBD2 (5 bases). This CDR3 has 17 amino acids. CDR1 and CDR2 (germline): LGHNA, YNFKEQ. V dropped 0 bases and J dropped 6 bases, with 17 bases sitting between them. The DNA of the CDR3 is TGTGCCAGCAGCCAAGATCTAGAGGGAGTGTCGGCCGGGGAGCTGTTTTTT. Translation gives CASSQDLEGVSAGELFF.

The gene calls are TRBV25-1 and TRBJ1-4; weak D call: TRBD1 (6 bases). The germline gives CDR1 MGHDK, CDR2 SYGVNS. With 6 bases removed from V and 7 bases from J, the gap between germline ends came to 18 bases. CDR3 length: 15 amino acids. The CDR3 coding sequence is TGTGCCAGCAGCCCTTTCGGGGGGGCGGGTGAAAAACTGTTTTTT. Encoded protein: CASSPFGGAGEKLFF.

This chain joins TRBV7-9 and TRBJ1-3; no clear D gene. The CDR3 extends over 14 amino acids. Trimming took 1 base from V and 0 from J, leaving 4 bases between them. Germline V gene data show CDR1 as SEHNR and CDR2 as FQNEAQ (reference sequence). The CDR3 region is CASSLGLSGNTIYF. The CDR3 nucleotides are TGTGCCAGCAGCTTAGGGCTCTCTGGAAACACCATATATTTT.

Note on this clone: Its ends do not fully match the called genes, so a read error is possible. This chain uses TRBV5-6 with TRBJ2-5, with TRBD2 matching 11 bases. CDR1 is SGHDT and CDR2 is YYEEEE in the germline V gene. The CDR3 is made up of 16 amino acids. The CDR3 DNA sequence: TGTGCCTGCAGCCCTATAGCGGGAGGGGGGCCAGAGACCCAGTACTTC. The encoded protein is CACSPIAGGGPETQYF.

This sequence joins TRBV5-1 and TRBJ2-7; TRBD2 might be the D (5 bases). CDR3 length: 16 amino acids. V dropped 0 bases and J dropped 0 bases, with 13 bases sitting between them. From germline, CDR1 is SGHRS and CDR2 YFSETQ. CDR3 loop: CASSLGQRAASYEQYF. The CDR3 DNA sequence: TGCGCCAGCAGCTTGGGTCAGCGAGCGGCCTCCTACGAGCAGTACTTC.

The CDR3 DNA reads as TGTGCCGCAGGGGGCGGACAGGTAATAAACACTGAAGCTTTCTTT. This gives the protein CAAGGGQVINTEAFF. The chain combines TRBV28 with TRBJ1-1; 8 bases agree with TRBD1. The germline V gene has CDR1 MDHEN and CDR2 SYDVKM. CDR3 length equals 15 residues. The V and J ends lost 11 bases and 2 bases, in that order; junction bases with no gene match: 13. The variable domain in full, with the rest retrieved from reference TRBV28 and TRBJ1-1, is DVKVTQSSRYLVKRTGEKVFLECVQDMDHENMFWYRQDPGLGLRLIYFSYDVKMKEKGDIPEGYSVSREKKERFSLILESASTNQTSMYLCAAGGGQVINTEAFFGQGTRLTVV.

This sequence joins TRBV27 and TRBJ2-7, with 9 nucleotides matching TRBD2. Germline V gives CDR1 MNHEY, CDR2 SMNVEV (reference sequence). The CDR3 spans 14 residues. V gave up 2 bases and J gave up 2 bases; unmatched junction bases: 1. In DNA, the CDR3 is TGTGCCAGCAGTTTAGAGCGGGGGGCCTACGAGCAGTACTTC. Protein: CASSLERGAYEQYF.

The count of this clone is one. The chain has TRBV19 and TRBJ1-4; perhaps TRBD1 as D (6 bases). This CDR3 contains 13 residues. Germline values: CDR1 LNHDA, CDR2 SQIVND (reference sequence). V dropped 6 bases and J dropped 7 bases, with 12 bases sitting between them. The CDR3 spells CASSQGIGEKLFF. The CDR3 coding sequence is TGTGCCAGTAGCCAGGGGATAGGTGAAAAACTGTTTTTT.

CDR3 in amino acids: CASSLLAKLSTDTQYF. The CDR3 nucleotides are TGTGCCAGCAGCCTCTTAGCGAAGCTAAGCACAGATACGCAGTATTTT. The chain combines TRBV11-2 with TRBJ2-3, with a tentative D call TRBD2 (5 bases). V lost 5 bases, J lost 0 bases, and 15 bases lay in between. Germline V gene data show CDR1 as SGHAT and CDR2 as FQNNGV. CDR3 length: 16 residues.

This clone occurred once. This chain connects TRBV11-3 to TRBJ2-7; 9 nucleotides align to TRBD1. V dropped 5 bases and J dropped 2; count of bases not matched to a gene: 7. Germline V CDR1 and CDR2: SGHNT, YENEEA. The CDR3 loop spans 15 amino acids. In DNA form, the CDR3 reads TGTGCCAGCAGCGCAAGGGACAGGGCGACCTACGAGCAGTACTTC. Translating gives CASSARDRATYEQYF.

For this clone: Its ends do not fully match the called genes, so a read error is possible. The chain is built from TRBV5-1 and TRBJ1-2, with 12 bases lining up with TRBD1. Germline CDR1 SGHRS, CDR2 YFSETQ. The CDR3 has 17 residues. CDR3 coding DNA: TGCGCCAGCAGCTTACTCGGGACAGGGGGCGCAGGGAGTGGCCACACCTTC. Protein sequence: CASSLLGTGGAGSGHTF.

As concerns this clone: A read error is the likely source, as a far larger clone sits one nucleotide away. V is TRBV9 and J is TRBJ2-2; TRBD2 is a possible D gene (7 bases). From germline, CDR1 is SGDLS and CDR2 YYNGEE. The V and J ends lost 4 bases and 3 bases respectively, with 10 bases between them. This CDR3 is 14 amino acids long. The CDR3 is CASSLGGDTGELFF. Here the CDR3 DNA reads TGTGCCAGCAGCCTAGGGGGGGACACCGGGGAGCTGTTTTTT.